A selection of T cell receptor beta chains follows, all from one sample in a study of monozygotic twins with inflammatory bowel disease. TCRdb reprocessed the 5' RACE reads and keeps a single row for each CDR3 protein, giving no DNA. Its clone listing holds about 160,000 distinct CDR3 sequences. The sequencing sample was made of blood. Receptors were obtained from a human donor with ulcerative colitis or Crohn's disease, or a healthy co-twin of an affected twin (not recorded which). The CDR3 runs from the conserved cysteine through the conserved F or W. Each record gives: CDR3 protein, V gene, J gene.

CDR3aa: CASSQEWRHSSYNEQFF
v_gene: TRBV4-2
j_gene: TRBJ2-1

CDR3aa: CASSLAPGAGANVLTF
v_gene: TRBV7-9
j_gene: TRBJ2-6

CDR3aa: CASTPSTDTQYF
v_gene: TRBV7-9
j_gene: TRBJ2-3

CDR3aa: CASSLVGRNTEAFF
v_gene: TRBV5-1
j_gene: TRBJ1-1

CDR3aa: CASSPISSGDTGELFF
v_gene: TRBV7-9
j_gene: TRBJ2-2

CDR3aa: CASSPPGLAGTDTQYF
v_gene: TRBV18
j_gene: TRBJ2-3

CDR3aa: CASSLEPAGTEAFF
v_gene: TRBV7-2
j_gene: TRBJ1-1

CDR3aa: CASSLWVGTGYGYTF
v_gene: TRBV28
j_gene: TRBJ1-2

CDR3aa: CASSAQGKFFTEAFF
v_gene: TRBV9
j_gene: TRBJ1-1

CDR3aa: CSARDAGQGYGYTF
v_gene: TRBV20-1
j_gene: TRBJ1-2

CDR3aa: CASSRDSGRITDTQYF
v_gene: TRBV14
j_gene: TRBJ2-3

CDR3aa: CATISGTKETQYF
v_gene: TRBV24-1
j_gene: TRBJ2-5

CDR3aa: CASSVAQRPTDTQYF
v_gene: TRBV9
j_gene: TRBJ2-3

CDR3aa: CASSFGLAGGPRSYNEQFF
v_gene: TRBV5-1
j_gene: TRBJ2-1

CDR3aa: CASSAGLAVDTQYF
v_gene: TRBV9
j_gene: TRBJ2-3

CDR3aa: CSVSSGSSLSRNF
v_gene: TRBV29-1
j_gene: TRBJ2-7

CDR3aa: CATRREGRGALYGYTF
v_gene: TRBV15
j_gene: TRBJ1-2

CDR3aa: CASSLGDGHEQYF
v_gene: TRBV12-3/TRBV12-4
j_gene: TRBJ2-7

CDR3aa: CASGSNSPLHF
v_gene: TRBV27
j_gene: TRBJ1-6

CDR3aa: CASRGTHPNTWELFF
v_gene: TRBV28
j_gene: TRBJ2-2

CDR3aa: CASSYSGKDTGELFF
v_gene: TRBV5-1
j_gene: TRBJ2-2

CDR3aa: CASKAGREHTGELFF
v_gene: TRBV5-1
j_gene: TRBJ2-2

CDR3aa: CATSDLKDRGQPQHF
v_gene: TRBV24-1
j_gene: TRBJ1-5

CDR3aa: CASSISVLGATGANVLTF
v_gene: TRBV19
j_gene: TRBJ2-6

CDR3aa: CASSYSPGGRQPQHF
v_gene: TRBV6-5
j_gene: TRBJ1-5

CDR3aa: CASSLDQASGFTDTQYF
v_gene: TRBV11-2
j_gene: TRBJ2-3

CDR3aa: CASSLGQGHTDTQYF
v_gene: TRBV27
j_gene: TRBJ2-3

CDR3aa: CASRVGPSGANVLTF
v_gene: TRBV2
j_gene: TRBJ2-6

CDR3aa: CASTPGASTDTQYF
v_gene: TRBV5-1
j_gene: TRBJ2-3

CDR3aa: CSATINTDTQYF
v_gene: TRBV29-1
j_gene: TRBJ2-3

CDR3aa: CAWGEGSYQPQHF
v_gene: TRBV30
j_gene: TRBJ1-5

CDR3aa: CSVATGGNTIYF
v_gene: TRBV29-1
j_gene: TRBJ1-3

CDR3aa: CASSLLAGPYEQYF
v_gene: TRBV5-4
j_gene: TRBJ2-7

CDR3aa: CASSYSTGNTGELFF
v_gene: TRBV6-5
j_gene: TRBJ2-2

CDR3aa: CASSLGQISNQPQHF
v_gene: TRBV11-2
j_gene: TRBJ1-5

CDR3aa: CASSGLAGGSRFF
v_gene: TRBV25-1
j_gene: TRBJ2-1

CDR3aa: CASSAAGQGAADTQYF
v_gene: TRBV5-1
j_gene: TRBJ2-3

CDR3aa: CSAVTGGDEKLFF
v_gene: TRBV29-1
j_gene: TRBJ1-4

CDR3aa: CASSYSGIETQYF
v_gene: TRBV12-3/TRBV12-4
j_gene: TRBJ2-5

CDR3aa: CASSLAEGNQPQHF
v_gene: TRBV7-6
j_gene: TRBJ1-5

CDR3aa: CSATILAGGDYNEQFF
v_gene: TRBV20-1
j_gene: TRBJ2-1

CDR3aa: CATSDNYGYTF
v_gene: TRBV24-1
j_gene: TRBJ1-2

CDR3aa: CASSVDLRGAYNEQFF
v_gene: TRBV9
j_gene: TRBJ2-1

CDR3aa: CATSDRRGRQPQHF
v_gene: TRBV24-1
j_gene: TRBJ1-5

CDR3aa: CASVLDLAGNNEQFF
v_gene: TRBV12-3/TRBV12-4
j_gene: TRBJ2-1

CDR3aa: CASSSLLGRGDTQYF
v_gene: TRBV7-9
j_gene: TRBJ2-3

CDR3aa: CASTLSGISYNEQFF
v_gene: TRBV19
j_gene: TRBJ2-1

CDR3aa: CASSAGTHEQYF
v_gene: TRBV5-1
j_gene: TRBJ2-7

CDR3aa: CASSPRRTSGYNEQFF
v_gene: TRBV19
j_gene: TRBJ2-1

CDR3aa: CASSRDSEQFF
v_gene: TRBV28
j_gene: TRBJ2-1

CDR3aa: CASSYSEGKATYSNQPQHF
v_gene: TRBV6-2/TRBV6-3
j_gene: TRBJ1-5

CDR3aa: CASSFVLNTEAFF
v_gene: TRBV11-2
j_gene: TRBJ1-1